The next 18 T cell receptor beta chains were all read from a single sample in a study of blood T cells in healthy people across ages. A sample-barcoded 5' primer and a J-beta primer mix were used in a second PCR of roughly 7 to 11 cycles. Each CDR3 protein is one row after TCRdb ran MiXCR on the 5' RACE reads. The sample gives about 1.7 million distinct CDR3 sequences, 28% of which show up once; 7% to 9% is in the top ten. The sequenced sample consisted of blood. These TCRs come from a woman aged 30 to 39 in good health.

This sequence joins TRBV5-1 and TRBJ2-1; D is undetermined. V dropped 0 bases and J dropped 9 bases, with 13 bases sitting between them. The germline gives CDR1 SGHRS, CDR2 YFSETQ. This CDR3 has 14 amino acids. The CDR3 reads CASSLGSAGPEQFF. For the CDR3, the DNA is TGCGCCAGCAGCTTGGGTTCGGCAGGTCCTGAGCAGTTCTTC.

This clonotype has only a few counts. J is TRBJ2-3 and V is TRBV7-3, with 9 bases aligning to TRBD2. Trimming took 1 base from V and 5 from J; bases not matched to a gene: 10. Germline values: CDR1 SGHTA, CDR2 FQGTGA. CDR3 size: 17 residues. CDR3 nucleotide sequence: TGTGCCAGCAGCTTAAGTGGCGGGGGGGCCGATCGAGATACGCAGTATTTT. Amino acids: CASSLSGGGADRDTQYF.

The chain employs TRBV27 and TRBJ2-1, with D unresolved. The V end lost 7 bases, the J end lost 4 bases, and 11 bases lay between the germline ends. CDR3 length: 13 residues. The germline V gene encodes CDR1 MNHEY and CDR2 SMNVEV (reference sequence). This chain's CDR3 is CASKTVTYNEQFF. CDR3 coding DNA: TGTGCCAGCAAAACCGTGACGTACAATGAGCAGTTCTTC.

The CDR3 region has the DNA TGTGCCAGCAGTACGAGGCCTAGCGGGAGACGTGAGCAGTTCTTC. It translates to CASSTRPSGRREQFF. The V call is TRBV12-3 or TRBV12-4, the J call TRBJ2-1; TRBD2 matches 10 bases. Unmatched junction bases numbered 10, after V lost 5 bases and J lost 9 bases. The CDR3 covers 15 residues.

This clonotype occurred many times. The chain has TRBV6-1 and TRBJ2-5, with a possible D match to TRBD1 (6 bases). The V end lost 3 bases, the J end lost 7 bases, and 15 bases lay between the germline ends. The CDR3 has 14 amino acids. Germline V gives CDR1 MNHNS, CDR2 SASEGT. The CDR3 DNA reads TGTGCCAGCAGTGAGCAACAGGGAATAGGGACCCAGTACTTC. Amino acid sequence: CASSEQQGIGTQYF.

Concerning this clonotype itself: Being one base from a much bigger clone, this may be a read error. The genes are TRBV24-1 and TRBJ2-1, with unresolved D. V was trimmed by 3 bases and J by 5 bases, leaving 16 bases between them. The CDR3 length is 16 residues. Per germline, CDR1 KGHDR and CDR2 SFDVKD. The CDR3 reads CATSDNGEQNHNEQFF. The CDR3 nucleotides read TGTGCCACCAGTGATAATGGGGAACAGAACCACAATGAGCAGTTCTTC.

CDR3 amino acids: CASTSPGDYGYTF. CDR3 DNA: TGCGCCAGCACCTCCCCAGGGGACTATGGCTACACCTTC. The chain carries TRBV5-1 and TRBJ1-2; a possible D gene is TRBD1 (6 bases). The CDR3 spans 13 residues. Germline values: CDR1 SGHRS, CDR2 YFSETQ. Between the trimmed V and J ends, which lost 6 bases and 3 bases, there was a span of 12 bases. The full variable domain, in which reference TRBV5-1 and TRBJ1-2 provide the parts outside the CDR3, is KAGVTQTPRYLIKTRGQQVTLSCSPISGHRSVSWYQQTPGQGLQFLFEYFSETQRNKGNFPGRFSGRQFSNSRSEMNVSTLELGDSALYLCASTSPGDYGYTFGSGTRLTVV.

The chain links TRBV2 to TRBJ2-1; possibly TRBD1 or TRBD2 for D (5 bases each). This CDR3 is 13 amino acids long. V gave up 6 bases and J gave up 5 bases, with 11 bases separating them. Germline V lookup: CDR1 SNHLY, CDR2 FYNNEI. The CDR3 region has the DNA TGTGCCAGCAGGGGGGAGAGACACAATGAGCAGTTCTTC. Translating it yields CASRGERHNEQFF.

On this clonotype: A junction boundary mismatches the germline segment, possibly from a read error. This chain uses TRBV25-1 with TRBJ1-4; TRBD1 matches at 7 bases. Germline CDR1 reads MGHDK; CDR2 reads SYGVNS. The CDR3 totals 14 residues. CDR3 amino acids: CASGPGGTNEKLFF. The CDR3, as DNA: TGTGCCAGCGGCCCAGGGGGAACTAATGAAAAGCTGTTTTTT.

This clonotype was picked up a small number of times. The CDR3 spells CASRRPENTDTQYF. The CDR3, as DNA: TGCGCCAGCCGTCGGCCAGAGAACACAGATACGCAGTATTTT. J is TRBJ2-3 and V is TRBV5-1, with D uncertain. Trimming stripped 7 bases from V and 2 bases from J, with 14 bases between. Germline CDR1 and CDR2: SGHRS and YFSETQ. CDR3 length: 14 residues.

The chain joins TRBV7-6 to TRBJ1-1, with 7 bases aligning to TRBD1. Germline CDR1 is SGHVS and CDR2 is FNYEAQ. The trim removed 5 bases at V and 1 base at J, leaving 4 bases unmatched. The CDR3 consists of 14 residues. DNA for the CDR3: TGTGCCAGCAGCCAATGGACAGGGAACACTGAAGCTTTCTTT. This translates into CASSQWTGNTEAFF.

Remarks on this clonotype: A much larger clone is a single base away; this may be a read error. This chain uses TRBV7-9 with TRBJ1-5; maybe TRBD1 (5 bases). Germline V gives CDR1 SEHNR, CDR2 FQNEAQ (reference sequence). The CDR3 totals 16 residues. V lost 2 bases and J 3 bases, leaving 14 bases between the germline ends. Here the CDR3 reads CASSLSLDSNNQPQHF. The CDR3 nucleotides are TGTGCCAGCAGCTTATCCCTCGACAGCAACAATCAGCCCCAGCATTTT.

As for this clonotype: The junction shows a germline mismatch at one end, possibly a read error. V usage is TRBV10-1 and J usage is TRBJ2-3, with D perhaps matching TRBD2 (5 bases). Germline lookup yields CDR1 WNHNN and CDR2 SYGVQD (reference sequence). The CDR3 is 14 residues long. The CDR3, as DNA: TGCACCAGCAGTGCGAGCGGTAACACAGATACGCAGTATTTT. Translation: CTSSASGNTDTQYF.

A word on this clonotype: The junction departs from germline at one end; a sequencing error may be responsible. The chain carries TRBV9 and TRBJ2-1, with a weak D call TRBD1 (6 bases). Germline assignment: CDR1 SGDLS and CDR2 YYNGEE. The CDR3 sequence is 13 residues long. CDR3: CANSVGGRNEQFF. CDR3 sequence (DNA): TGTGCCAACAGCGTAGGGGGACGTAATGAGCAGTTCTTC. The entire variable domain, with the rest obtained from reference TRBV9 and TRBJ2-1, is as follows: DSGVTQTPKHLITATGQRVTLRCSPRSGDLSVYWYQQSLDQGLQFLIQYYNGEERAKGNILERFSAQQFPDLHSELNLSSLELGDSALYFCANSVGGRNEQFFGPGTRLTVL.

The V gene is TRBV5-5, the J gene TRBJ2-7; 9 nucleotides line up with TRBD1. This CDR3 region has 15 residues. The V gene's germline CDR1 is SGHKS and CDR2 YYEKEE (reference sequence). Trimming took 0 bases from V and 5 from J; bases not matched to a gene: 6. The CDR3, as DNA: TGTGCCAGCAGCTTGGTGGACAGGGGCCGGAACGAGCAGTACTTC. It codes for CASSLVDRGRNEQYF.

CDR3 region: CASSFLGGMNEAFF. The CDR3 bases are TGTGCCAGCAGCTTTTTGGGGGGGATGAATGAAGCTTTCTTT. The J gene is TRBJ1-1, the V gene TRBV7-9, with D perhaps matching TRBD1 (5 bases). The CDR3 is 14 amino acids. Trimming took 3 bases from V and 7 from J, leaving 15 bases between them. The germline V gene has CDR1 SEHNR and CDR2 FQNEAQ (reference sequence). The entire variable domain, with the rest obtained from reference TRBV7-9 and TRBJ1-1, is as follows: DTGVSQNPRHKITKRGQNVTFRCDPISEHNRLYWYRQTLGQGPEFLTYFQNEAQLEKSRLLSDRFSAERPKGSFSTLEIQRTEQGDSAMYLCASSFLGGMNEAFFGQGTRLTVV.

The J gene is TRBJ1-1, the V gene TRBV27; 8 bases agree with TRBD1. With V trimmed by 7 bases and J by 1 base, 2 bases remained unmatched. This CDR3 is built from 13 residues. Germline lookup yields CDR1 MNHEY and CDR2 SMNVEV (reference sequence). CDR3 amino acids: CASKQGGNTEAFF. The CDR3, as DNA: TGTGCCAGCAAACAGGGGGGGAACACTGAAGCTTTCTTT.

This clonotype was counted a few times. With only one base between it and a far larger clone, this is likely a read error. For the CDR3, the DNA is TGTGCCAGCTCCAGGGGGAGCTACGAGCTGTACTTC. It translates to CASSRGSYELYF. The gene calls are TRBV6-6 and TRBJ2-4; 7 positions agree with TRBD1. V dropped 8 bases and J dropped 15; count of bases not matched to a gene: 13. The CDR3 is 12 amino acids. Germline lookup yields CDR1 MNHNY and CDR2 SVGAGI (reference sequence).